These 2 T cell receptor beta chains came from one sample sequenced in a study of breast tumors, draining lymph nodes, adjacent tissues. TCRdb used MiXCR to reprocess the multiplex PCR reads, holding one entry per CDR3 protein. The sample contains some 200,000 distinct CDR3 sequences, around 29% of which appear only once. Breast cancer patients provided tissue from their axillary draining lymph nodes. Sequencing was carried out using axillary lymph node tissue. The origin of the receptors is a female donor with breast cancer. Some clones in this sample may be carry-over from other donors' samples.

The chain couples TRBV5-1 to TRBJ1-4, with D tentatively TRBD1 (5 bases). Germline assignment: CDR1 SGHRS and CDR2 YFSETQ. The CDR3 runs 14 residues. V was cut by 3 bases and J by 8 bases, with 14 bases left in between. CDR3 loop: CASSYGARKEKLFF. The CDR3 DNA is TGCGCCAGCAGCTATGGGGCGAGGAAAGAAAAACTGTTTTTT.

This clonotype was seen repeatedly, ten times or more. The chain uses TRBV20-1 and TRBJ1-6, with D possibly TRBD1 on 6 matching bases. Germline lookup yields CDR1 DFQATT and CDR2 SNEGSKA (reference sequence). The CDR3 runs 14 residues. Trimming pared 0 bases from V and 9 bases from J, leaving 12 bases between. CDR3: CSARDPRGGSPLHF. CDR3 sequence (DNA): TGCAGTGCTAGAGATCCCAGGGGTGGTTCACCCCTCCACTTT.